The 27 T cell receptor beta chains below all came from one sample that was sequenced in a study of CD8 T cells in ankylosing spondylitis. TCRdb recomputed calls from the 5' RACE reads with MiXCR, one row per CDR3 protein. The sample records more than 110,000 distinct CDR3 sequences, 7% to 10% being singletons. The sequenced sample was synovial fluid, either unsorted or a sorted T cell fraction (not recorded which). The receptors were gathered from a male donor with ankylosing spondylitis.

The table lists this clonotype with many counts. The chain uses TRBV10-3 and TRBJ1-5; 7 nucleotides agree with TRBD1. Germline trimming cut 10 bases from V and 7 bases from J; bases unmatched to any gene: 16. This CDR3 spans 15 amino acids. Germline CDR1 reads ENHRY; CDR2 reads SYGVKD. The CDR3 loop is CATLSSTGAGQPQHF. The DNA of the CDR3 is TGTGCCACCTTATCCTCAACAGGGGCGGGACAGCCCCAGCATTTT.

The CDR3: CSVVRPSEAQYF. CDR3 nucleotide sequence: TGCAGTGTCGTCCGGCCCTCGGAGGCCCAGTACTTC. This chain links TRBV20-1 with TRBJ2-5; D might be TRBD2 (5 bases). V lost 7 bases, J lost 9 bases, and 18 bases lay in between. The CDR3 covers 12 residues. The V gene's germline CDR1 is DFQATT and CDR2 SNEGSKA (reference sequence).

This clonotype was detected many times. This chain links TRBV5-1 with TRBJ2-1; D could derive from TRBD1 or TRBD2 (6 bases each). The V end lost 4 bases, the J end lost 4 bases, and 12 bases lay between the germline ends. The CDR3 loop spans 14 amino acids. Germline V gene sequence: CDR1 SGHRS, CDR2 YFSETQ. The DNA for the CDR3 is TGCGCCAGCAGCACGGGGGCAGATTACAATGAGCAGTTCTTC. Amino acid sequence: CASSTGADYNEQFF.

This clonotype has more than one count but fewer than ten. The V call is TRBV12-3 or TRBV12-4, the J call TRBJ2-2; 8 nucleotides match TRBD1. J gave up 13 bases and V 6 bases, and 10 bases lay outside the gene matches. The CDR3 covers 13 residues. CDR3 sequence (DNA): TGTGCCAGCAGCAGAGGACAGGGTTTGAGGCTGTTTTTT. Its translation is CASSRGQGLRLFF.

This clonotype was observed at least ten times. This rearrangement joins TRBV4-2 to TRBJ2-7, with 14 nucleotides matching TRBD2. CDR3 length equals 17 residues. Germline V gives CDR1 LGHNA, CDR2 YNFKEQ. Trimming took 3 bases from V and 0 from J; bases not matched to a gene: 4. The CDR3 sequence: CASSHTGLAGGSYEQYF. DNA for the CDR3: TGTGCCAGCAGCCACACAGGACTAGCGGGAGGCTCCTACGAGCAGTACTTC.

This clonotype was recorded a few times. The genes are TRBV20-1 and TRBJ1-4, with 8 bases that match TRBD1. CDR1 is DFQATT, CDR2 SNEGSKA, per germline (reference sequence). The CDR3 extends over 15 amino acids. With 0 bases clipped from V and 8 bases from J, the junction kept 8 bases outside the gene matches. In DNA form, the CDR3 reads TGCAGTGCTAGAGAGCCCGGGACAGGTGGCGAAAAACTGTTTTTT. It yields the protein CSAREPGTGGEKLFF.

This clonotype was detected many times. The rearrangement links TRBV6-5 to TRBJ1-1; D ambiguous. Germline V CDR1 and CDR2: MNHEY, SVGAGI. The CDR3 is 12 amino acids. V lost 5 bases to trimming and J lost 4 bases, with 8 bases between them. CDR3 region: CASSPEPTEAFF. The CDR3 DNA sequence: TGTGCCAGCAGTCCCGAGCCCACTGAAGCTTTCTTT.

Regarding this clonotype: Just one base apart from a much larger clone, this may be a read error. The chain joins TRBV12-3 or TRBV12-4 to TRBJ1-2; the D is unclear. This CDR3 region has 15 residues. CDR3 sequence (DNA): TGTGCCAGCAGTTTCGATATCGGGGTCGACTATGGCAACACCTTC. Its translation: CASSFDIGVDYGNTF.

This clonotype was seen many times. The V gene is TRBV11-2, the J gene TRBJ2-7; 9 positions agree with TRBD2. With 5 bases clipped from V and 1 base from J, the junction kept 15 bases outside the gene matches. Germline assignment: CDR1 SGHAT and CDR2 FQNNGV. This CDR3 contains 18 residues. CDR3 sequence: CASSRGLAGSVGSYEQYF. CDR3 nucleotides: TGTGCCAGCAGCCGTGGCCTAGCGGGGTCGGTTGGTTCCTACGAGCAGTACTTC.

This clonotype was observed many times. The rearrangement uses TRBV28 and TRBJ1-1; 7 bases are a match to TRBD1. V lost 3 bases to trimming and J lost 11 bases; unmatched junction nucleotides: 9. CDR1 and CDR2 from the germline V gene are MDHEN and SYDVKM. The CDR3 spans 13 residues. The CDR3 loop reads CASSFVTGTRAFF. The CDR3, as DNA: TGTGCCAGCAGTTTCGTGACAGGGACTAGGGCTTTCTTT.

This clonotype has a handful of counts. The chain carries TRBV9 and TRBJ2-1; 11 bases map to TRBD2. This CDR3 has 15 residues. Germline V CDR1 and CDR2: SGDLS, YYNGEE. V was pared by 0 bases and J by 8 bases, with 4 bases of the junction left unmatched. CDR3 loop: CASSVVAGGADEQFF. CDR3 nucleotides: TGTGCCAGCAGCGTAGTAGCGGGGGGGGCGGATGAGCAGTTCTTC.

The gene calls are TRBV5-1 and TRBJ2-2, with D possibly matching TRBD1 (7 bases). The CDR3 runs to 14 residues. V was pared by 4 bases and J by 3 bases, with 10 bases between. Germline V gene sequence: CDR1 SGHRS, CDR2 YFSETQ. CDR3 amino acids: CASSLRGDTGELFF. CDR3 DNA sequence: TGCGCCAGCAGCCTCAGGGGGGACACCGGGGAGCTGTTTTTT. Looking up the rest from reference TRBV5-1 and TRBJ2-2 gives the full variable domain: KAGVTQTPRYLIKTRGQQVTLSCSPISGHRSVSWYQQTPGQGLQFLFEYFSETQRNKGNFPGRFSGRQFSNSRSEMNVSTLELGDSALYLCASSLRGDTGELFFGEGSRLTVL.

The chain carries TRBV30 and TRBJ2-5; D remains ambiguous. In germline, CDR1 is GTSNPN, CDR2 SVGIG (reference sequence). This CDR3 region has 13 residues. V lost 2 bases and J lost 7, with 14 bases in between. CDR3 protein: CAWSYRSPGTQYF. The CDR3 DNA follows: TGTGCCTGGAGTTATAGGAGTCCGGGGACCCAGTACTTC.

Many counts were recorded for this clonotype. V is TRBV3-1 and J is TRBJ1-2; 7 positions match TRBD1. The CDR3 consists of 15 residues. V lost 4 bases, J lost 0 bases, and 5 bases stayed unmatched. The germline gives CDR1 LGHDT, CDR2 YNNKEL (reference sequence). CDR3 sequence (DNA): TGTGCCAGCAGCCTCAGGACAGGACCTAACTATGGCTACACCTTC. It codes for CASSLRTGPNYGYTF.

This chain connects TRBV2 to TRBJ2-7; maybe TRBD2 (6 bases). The germline gives CDR1 SNHLY, CDR2 FYNNEI. The ends were cut back, 4 bases at V and 7 bases at J, with 17 bases in the middle. This CDR3 region has 14 residues. The CDR3 reads CASSVRDLAPEQYF. The CDR3 DNA reads TGTGCCAGCAGTGTTCGGGACTTAGCGCCGGAGCAGTACTTC. The full variable domain, with the rest looked up from reference TRBV2 and TRBJ2-7, is EPEVTQTPSHQVTQMGQEVILRCVPISNHLYFYWYRQILGQKVEFLVSFYNNEISEKSEIFDDQFSVERPDGSNFTLKIRSTKLEDSAMYFCASSVRDLAPEQYFGPGTRLTVT.

The V gene is TRBV6-2 or TRBV6-3, the J gene TRBJ2-1; either TRBD1 or TRBD2 may supply D (5 bases each). Trimming pared 8 bases from V and 4 bases from J, leaving 21 bases between. This CDR3 is 16 amino acids long. In germline, CDR1 is MNHEY, CDR2 SVGEGT. CDR3 amino acids: CASGEFGTEPYNEQFF. The CDR3 coding sequence is TGTGCCAGCGGAGAGTTCGGGACGGAACCTTACAATGAGCAGTTCTTC.

This clonotype was seen many times. This chain joins TRBV11-2 and TRBJ2-3; 14 bases align to TRBD2. This CDR3 has 18 amino acids. The ends lost 7 bases at V and 1 base at J; junction bases unmatched: 10. The germline gives CDR1 SGHAT, CDR2 FQNNGV. This CDR3 is CASTQGTSGRGGTDTQYF. Written as DNA, the CDR3 is TGTGCCAGCACCCAAGGGACTAGCGGGAGAGGAGGCACAGATACGCAGTATTTT.

This rearrangement joins TRBV6-2 or TRBV6-3 to TRBJ2-7, with 7 bases fitting TRBD1. The CDR3 has 14 residues. V gave up 7 bases and J gave up 5 bases; unmatched junction bases: 11. Per the germline V gene, CDR1 is MNHEY and CDR2 is SVGEGT. The CDR3 DNA sequence: TGTGCCAGCAACCCTCTGCTAGGGGGCGACGAGCAGTACTTC. It translates to CASNPLLGGDEQYF.

The chain recombines TRBV20-1 with TRBJ2-1, with 7 bases aligning to TRBD2. CDR1 is DFQATT and CDR2 is SNEGSKA in the germline V gene (reference sequence). Trimming took 3 bases from V and 8 from J; bases not matched to a gene: 4. The CDR3 is 12 residues long. CDR3: CSASGRKYEQFF. CDR3 coding DNA: TGCAGTGCTAGCGGGAGGAAGTATGAGCAGTTCTTC.

This clonotype was observed a few times. The chain combines TRBV7-2 with TRBJ2-7; no definite D call. V lost 5 bases, J lost 6 bases, and 8 bases lay in between. The CDR3 loop spans 11 amino acids. CDR1 and CDR2 (germline): SGHTA, FQGNSA. This CDR3 reads CASSARSEQYF. CDR3 in DNA: TGTGCCAGCAGCGCCCGATCCGAGCAGTACTTC.

This clonotype was found many times. The rearrangement uses TRBV7-2 and TRBJ2-7, with D hard to call. Germline V lookup: CDR1 SGHTA, CDR2 FQGNSA. The CDR3 covers 15 residues. V was trimmed by 1 base and J by 3 bases, leaving 13 bases between them. CDR3: CASSLVRAPGYEQYF. CDR3 coding DNA: TGTGCCAGCAGCTTAGTCCGGGCCCCCGGCTACGAGCAGTACTTC. The variable domain in full, completed from reference TRBV7-2 and TRBJ2-7, reads GAGVSQSPSNKVTEKGKDVELRCDPISGHTALYWYRQSLGQGLEFLIYFQGNSAPDKSGLPSDRFSAERTGGSVSTLTIQRTQQEDSAVYLCASSLVRAPGYEQYFGPGTRLTVT.

In this sample, this clonotype turned up a few times. The V gene is TRBV20-1, the J gene TRBJ2-3; 9 nucleotides agree with TRBD1. The CDR3 has 15 amino acids. J lost 5 bases, V lost 3 bases, and 9 bases had no gene match. The germline gives CDR1 DFQATT, CDR2 SNEGSKA (reference sequence). The CDR3 reads CSASPRTGDGDTQYF. The DNA for the CDR3 is TGCAGTGCTAGTCCGCGGACAGGGGATGGAGATACGCAGTATTTT.

This clonotype was seen at least ten times. The rearrangement joins TRBV7-2 to TRBJ2-2; D is unclear. Germline CDR1 reads SGHTA; CDR2 reads FQGNSA. Trimming removed 1 base from V and 2 bases from J, with 8 bases in between. The CDR3 runs to 15 residues. The CDR3 here is CASSLDRLNTGELFF. For the CDR3, the DNA is TGTGCCAGCAGCTTAGATCGCCTCAACACCGGGGAGCTGTTTTTT.

The rearrangement uses TRBV29-1 and TRBJ2-7, with TRBD1 as a possible D gene (5 bases). Per germline, CDR1 SQVTM and CDR2 ANQGSEA. Trimming took 6 bases from V and 1 from J, leaving 10 bases between them. The CDR3 runs 12 residues. The CDR3 sequence is CSVGRQSYEQYF. The CDR3 DNA reads TGCAGCGTCGGCCGACAGTCCTACGAGCAGTACTTC.

This sequence joins TRBV29-1 and TRBJ1-4; 7 bases map to TRBD1. With 7 bases clipped from V and 7 bases from J, the junction kept 6 bases outside the gene matches. This CDR3 is 12 amino acids long. The germline V gene encodes CDR1 SQVTM and CDR2 ANQGSEA. The CDR3 sequence: CSARTGTEKLFF. The CDR3 DNA is TGCAGCGCTCGGACAGGAACTGAAAAACTGTTTTTT.

There are a few counts of this clonotype. The DNA for the CDR3 is TGTGCCAGCAGCGTTGCCGAGGGGGCGGGCTATGGCTACACCTTC. It is translated as CASSVAEGAGYGYTF. The chain links TRBV9 to TRBJ1-2; TRBD1 matches at 7 bases. Trimming cost V 2 bases and J 4 bases; bases outside gene matches: 8. This CDR3 has 15 amino acids. Per the germline V gene, CDR1 is SGDLS and CDR2 is YYNGEE. The full variable domain, its missing parts supplied by reference TRBV9 and TRBJ1-2, is DSGVTQTPKHLITATGQRVTLRCSPRSGDLSVYWYQQSLDQGLQFLIQYYNGEERAKGNILERFSAQQFPDLHSELNLSSLELGDSALYFCASSVAEGAGYGYTFGSGTRLTVV.

The table lists this clonotype with many counts. The rearrangement joins TRBV5-1 to TRBJ2-2; no reliable D call. The CDR3 has 18 amino acids. Germline V gives CDR1 SGHRS, CDR2 YFSETQ. Between the trimmed V and J ends, which lost 2 bases and 3 bases, there was a span of 20 bases. The CDR3 reads CASSFSHLFLDHTGELFF. As DNA, the CDR3 is TGCGCCAGCAGCTTCTCACACCTATTCCTCGACCACACCGGGGAGCTGTTTTTT.